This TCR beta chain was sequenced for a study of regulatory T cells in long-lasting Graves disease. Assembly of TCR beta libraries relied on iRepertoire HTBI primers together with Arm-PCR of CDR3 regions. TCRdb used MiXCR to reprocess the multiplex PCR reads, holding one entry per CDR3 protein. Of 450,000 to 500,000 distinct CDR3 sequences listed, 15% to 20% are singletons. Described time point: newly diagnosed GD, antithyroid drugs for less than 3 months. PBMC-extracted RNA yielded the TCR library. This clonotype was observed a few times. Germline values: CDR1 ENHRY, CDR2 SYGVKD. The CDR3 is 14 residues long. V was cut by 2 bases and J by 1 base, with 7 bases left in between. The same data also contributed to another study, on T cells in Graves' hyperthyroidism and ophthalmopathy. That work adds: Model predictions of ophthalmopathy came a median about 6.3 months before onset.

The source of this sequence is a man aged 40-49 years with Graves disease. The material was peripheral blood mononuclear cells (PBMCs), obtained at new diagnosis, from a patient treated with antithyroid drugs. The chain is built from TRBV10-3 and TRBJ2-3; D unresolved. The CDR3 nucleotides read TGTGCCATCAGTGAGAGTAAAGGCACAGATACGCAGTATTTT. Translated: CAISESKGTDTQYF.